This T cell receptor beta chain was captured in a study of post-analysis software for immune sequencing data. Study background: Included among the disease courses, which were recorded for the cohort, were relapsing-remitting, secondary progressive and progressive-relapsing multiple sclerosis.

Study-level findings and limits: Five or six TRBV segments, TRBV5-6, TRBV5-1 and TRBV20-1 among them, were found more frequent in patients than controls. For normalized Chao1 diversity, multiple sclerosis patients scored significantly lower than controls did.

This CDR3 comprises 16 residues. V was trimmed by 4 bases and J by 3 bases, leaving 18 bases between them. Per the germline V gene, CDR1 is SEHNR and CDR2 is FQNEAQ (reference sequence). The authors incorporated unique molecular identifiers into the TCR beta cDNA libraries. It was from roughly 0.93 to 9.6 million T cells that 500,000 or so cDNA molecules came. One entry per CDR3 protein, called by TCRdb with MiXCR from the PCR reads. The repertoire holds some 190,000 distinct CDR3 sequences, with around 30% as singletons. With respect to this clonotype: The antigen is not known.

This sequence was found in a girl between 2 and 17 years old with multiple sclerosis. The chain recombines TRBV7-9 with TRBJ1-2; the D gene is possibly TRBD1 (5 bases). Specimen: blood. CDR3 nucleotide sequence: TGTGCCAGCAGCTCACCGGGACCTCAGGAGGACTATGGCTACACCTTC. This codes for CASSSPGPQEDYGYTF.